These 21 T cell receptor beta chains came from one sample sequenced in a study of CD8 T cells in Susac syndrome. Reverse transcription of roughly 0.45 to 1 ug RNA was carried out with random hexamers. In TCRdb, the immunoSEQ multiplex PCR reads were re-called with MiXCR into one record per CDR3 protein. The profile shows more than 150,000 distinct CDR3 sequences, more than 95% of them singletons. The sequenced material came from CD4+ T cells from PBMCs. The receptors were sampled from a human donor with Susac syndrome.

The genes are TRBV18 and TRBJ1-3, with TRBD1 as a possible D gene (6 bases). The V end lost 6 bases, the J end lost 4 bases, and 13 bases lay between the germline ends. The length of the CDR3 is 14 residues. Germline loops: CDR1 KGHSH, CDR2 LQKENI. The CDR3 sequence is CASSEQGRGNTIYF. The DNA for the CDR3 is TGTGCCAGCTCGGAACAGGGAAGAGGAAACACCATATATTTT.

The chain's CDR3 is CASSFLTAYNEQFF. CDR3 nucleotides: TGTGCCAGCAGTTTTCTCACGGCGTACAATGAGCAGTTCTTC. The chain is built from TRBV12-3 or TRBV12-4 and TRBJ2-1; no clear D gene. Trimming removed 3 bases from V and 4 bases from J, with 10 bases in between. The CDR3 runs 14 residues.

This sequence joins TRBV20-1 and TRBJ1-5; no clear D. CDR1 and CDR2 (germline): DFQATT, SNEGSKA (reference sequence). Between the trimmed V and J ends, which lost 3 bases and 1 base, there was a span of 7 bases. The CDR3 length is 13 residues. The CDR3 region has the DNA TGCAGTGCTAGGGACGGAAGCAATCAGCCCCAGCATTTT. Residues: CSARDGSNQPQHF.

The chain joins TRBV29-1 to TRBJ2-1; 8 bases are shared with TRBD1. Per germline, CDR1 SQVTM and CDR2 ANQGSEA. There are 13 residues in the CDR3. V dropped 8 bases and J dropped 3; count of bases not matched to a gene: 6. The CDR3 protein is CSSGTGGYNEQFF. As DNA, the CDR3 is TGCAGCTCTGGGACAGGCGGCTACAATGAGCAGTTCTTC.

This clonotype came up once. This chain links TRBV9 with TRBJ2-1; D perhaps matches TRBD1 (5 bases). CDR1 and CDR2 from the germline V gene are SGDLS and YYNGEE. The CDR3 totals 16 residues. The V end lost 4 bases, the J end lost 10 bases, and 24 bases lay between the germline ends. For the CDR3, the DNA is TGTGCCAGCAGCCCCCACCCCAGGTTGGACAAGTTCGAGCAGTTCTTC. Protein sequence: CASSPHPRLDKFEQFF.

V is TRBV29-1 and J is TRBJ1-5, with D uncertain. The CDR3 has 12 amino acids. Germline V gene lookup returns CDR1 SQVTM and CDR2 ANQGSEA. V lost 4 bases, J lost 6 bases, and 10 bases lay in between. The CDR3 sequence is CSVGGWGQPQHF. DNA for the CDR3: TGCAGCGTTGGAGGATGGGGTCAGCCCCAGCATTTT.

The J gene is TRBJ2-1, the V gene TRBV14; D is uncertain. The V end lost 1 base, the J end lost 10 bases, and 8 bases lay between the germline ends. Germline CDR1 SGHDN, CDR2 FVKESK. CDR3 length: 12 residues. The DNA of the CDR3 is TGTGCCAGCAGCCAAGGTTTACGGGAGCAGTTCTTC. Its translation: CASSQGLREQFF. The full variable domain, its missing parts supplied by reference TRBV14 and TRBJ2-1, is EAGVTQFPSHSVIEKGQTVTLRCDPISGHDNLYWYRRVMGKEIKFLLHFVKESKQDESGMPNNRFLAERTGGTYSTLKVQPAELEDSGVYFCASSQGLREQFFGPGTRLTVL.

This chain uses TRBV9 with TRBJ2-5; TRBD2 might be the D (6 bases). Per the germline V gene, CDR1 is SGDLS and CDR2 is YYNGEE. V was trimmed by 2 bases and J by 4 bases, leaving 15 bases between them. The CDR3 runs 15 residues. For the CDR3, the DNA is TGTGCCAGCAGCGTCCGGGACTCGCAGCCAGAGACCCAGTACTTC. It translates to CASSVRDSQPETQYF.

CDR3 sequence reads: CASSELPGSYNEQFF. The DNA of the CDR3 is TGTGCCAGCAGTGAACTTCCGGGCTCCTACAATGAGCAGTTCTTC. The V gene is TRBV9, the J gene TRBJ2-1; D remains unclear. Trimming took off 5 bases at V and 0 bases at J, with 12 bases between the two ends. Per the germline V gene, CDR1 is SGDLS and CDR2 is YYNGEE. The CDR3 is 15 amino acids.

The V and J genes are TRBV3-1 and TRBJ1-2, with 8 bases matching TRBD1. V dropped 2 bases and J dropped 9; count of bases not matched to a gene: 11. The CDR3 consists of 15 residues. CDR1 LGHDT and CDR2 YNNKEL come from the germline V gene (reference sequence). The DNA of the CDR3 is TGTGCCAGCAGCCAACAGGGGGCCTGGGCGCTACGCTACACCTTC. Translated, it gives CASSQQGAWALRYTF.

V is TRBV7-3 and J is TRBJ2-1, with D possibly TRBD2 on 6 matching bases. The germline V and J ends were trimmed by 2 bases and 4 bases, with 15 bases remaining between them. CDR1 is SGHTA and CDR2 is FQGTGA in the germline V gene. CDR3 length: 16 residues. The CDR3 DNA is TGTGCCAGCAGCTTAGGATCTAGGGGAGGTTACAATGAGCAGTTCTTC. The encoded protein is CASSLGSRGGYNEQFF.

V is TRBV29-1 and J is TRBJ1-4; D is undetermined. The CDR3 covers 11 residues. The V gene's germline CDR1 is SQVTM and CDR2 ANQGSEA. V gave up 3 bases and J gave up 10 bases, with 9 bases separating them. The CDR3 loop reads CSVEGVGKLFF. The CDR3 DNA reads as TGCAGCGTTGAGGGAGTTGGAAAACTGTTTTTT.

CDR3 region: CSASVGGPQETQYF. CDR3 in DNA: TGCAGTGCTAGCGTCGGGGGGCCTCAAGAGACCCAGTACTTC. The V gene is TRBV20-1, the J gene TRBJ2-5; a possible D gene is TRBD2 (7 bases). From germline, CDR1 is DFQATT and CDR2 SNEGSKA (reference sequence). The CDR3 has 14 residues. V was pared by 3 bases and J by 2 bases, with 13 bases between.

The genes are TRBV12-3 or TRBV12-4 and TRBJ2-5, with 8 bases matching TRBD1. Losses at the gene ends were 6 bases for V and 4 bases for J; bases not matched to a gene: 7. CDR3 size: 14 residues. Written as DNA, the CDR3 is TGTGCCAGCAGACCGACAGGGGTTGGAGAGACCCAGTACTTC. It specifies CASRPTGVGETQYF.

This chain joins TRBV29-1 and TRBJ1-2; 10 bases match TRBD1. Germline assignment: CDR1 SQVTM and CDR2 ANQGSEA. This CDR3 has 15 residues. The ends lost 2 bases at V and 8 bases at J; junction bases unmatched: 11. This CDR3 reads CSVESMRDRGRGYTF. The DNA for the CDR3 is TGCAGCGTTGAAAGCATGAGAGACAGGGGGCGAGGCTACACCTTC.

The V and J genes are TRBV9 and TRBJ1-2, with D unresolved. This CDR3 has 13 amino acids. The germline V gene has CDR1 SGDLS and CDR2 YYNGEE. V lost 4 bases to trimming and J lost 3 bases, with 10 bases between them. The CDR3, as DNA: TGTGCCAGCAGCCTGAACAATTACTATGGCTACACCTTC. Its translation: CASSLNNYYGYTF.

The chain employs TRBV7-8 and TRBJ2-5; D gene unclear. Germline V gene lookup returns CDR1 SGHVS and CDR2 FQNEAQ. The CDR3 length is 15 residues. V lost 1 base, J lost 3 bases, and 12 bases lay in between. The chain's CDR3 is CASSLVRTDEETQYF. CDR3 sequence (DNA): TGTGCCAGCAGCTTAGTGCGGACGGACGAAGAGACCCAGTACTTC.

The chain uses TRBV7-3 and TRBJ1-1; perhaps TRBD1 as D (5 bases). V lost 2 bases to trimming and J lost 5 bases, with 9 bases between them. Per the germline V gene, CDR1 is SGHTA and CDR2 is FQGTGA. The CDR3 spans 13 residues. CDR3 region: CASSLWGGTEAFF. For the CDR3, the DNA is TGTGCCAGCAGCTTATGGGGGGGGACTGAAGCTTTCTTT. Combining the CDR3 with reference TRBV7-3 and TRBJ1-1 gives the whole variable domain GAGVSQTPSNKVTEKGKYVELRCDPISGHTALYWYRQSLGQGPEFLIYFQGTGAADDSGLPNDRFFAVRPEGSVSTLKIQRTERGDSAVYLCASSLWGGTEAFFGQGTRLTVV.

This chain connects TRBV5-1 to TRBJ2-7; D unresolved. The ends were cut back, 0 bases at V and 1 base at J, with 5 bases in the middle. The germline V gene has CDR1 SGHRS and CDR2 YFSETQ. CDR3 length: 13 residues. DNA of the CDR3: TGCGCCAGCAGCTTGGTTCCATCCTACGAGCAGTACTTC. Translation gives CASSLVPSYEQYF.

CDR3 amino acids: CASRVGQGEVNEQFF. As DNA, the CDR3 is TGTGCCAGCAGGGTGGGGCAGGGGGAGGTCAATGAGCAGTTCTTC. V is TRBV6-5 and J is TRBJ2-1; D may be TRBD1 (7 bases). This CDR3 is built from 15 residues. Trimming took 6 bases from V and 6 from J, leaving 18 bases between them. The V gene's germline CDR1 is MNHEY and CDR2 SVGAGI.

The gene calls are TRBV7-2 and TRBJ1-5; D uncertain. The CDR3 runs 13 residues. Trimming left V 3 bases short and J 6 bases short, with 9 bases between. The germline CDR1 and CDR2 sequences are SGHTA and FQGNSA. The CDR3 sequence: CASSLYGSQPQHF. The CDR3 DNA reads TGTGCCAGCAGCTTGTATGGGAGTCAGCCCCAGCATTTT.